A selection of T cell receptor beta chains follows, all from one sample in a study of blood T cell repertoires in COVID-19. The data were produced by immunoSEQ multiplex PCR, yet TCRdb's version contains in-frame clones alone and is incomplete. This sample carries hundreds of thousands of clones, roughly 89% of them seen once, and the ten largest clones take roughly 8%. The material sequenced was peripheral blood. The receptors derive from a woman in her forties or fifties with COVID-19, enrolled during active disease. Both conserved end residues are part of each CDR3.

TRBV27	CASRSLIQGNTGELFF
TRBV11-3	CASNPRPSSIYF
TRBV30	CAWSGIGATNEKLFF
TRBV5-5	CASSTGATEAFF
TRBV5-1	CASSSWTGDSPLHF
TRBV24-1	CATSRAGGQGNEQFF
TRBV9	CASSVGGSGLNEQFF
TRBV28	CASSSTRGGNEQFF
TRBV30	CAWSPVGRGTDTQYF
TRBV10-3	CAINPGLNYGYTF
TRBV19	CASKARRGEAFF
TRBV18	CASSFLRGEQYF
TRBV12-3/TRBV12-4	CASSLGGTQYF
TRBV5-5	CASSLFLLETQYF
TRBV29-1	CSVGTGLEQGPQHF
TRBV13	CASSLGWTSFNEQFF
TRBV6-5	CASSTGTGVVKTQYF
TRBV9	CASSAPVGEETQYF
TRBV24-1	CATSDQERGAPQETQYF
TRBV5-1	CASSLEGRSYEQYF
TRBV24-1	CATSDPGANEKLFF
TRBV6-1	CASSDRYRNTEAFF
TRBV14	CASRNRGTEAFF